This T cell receptor (beta chain) was documented in a study of identical twins. The CDR3 totals 15 residues. V shed 3 bases, J shed 4 bases, and the junction held 6 bases outside the gene matches. Looked up from germline, CDR1 is SGDLS and CDR2 is YYNGEE. This clonotype was recorded a few times. Via MiXCR, TCRdb re-called the 5' RACE reads, giving one row per CDR3 protein. The profile shows approximately 250,000 distinct CDR3 sequences, over 5.5% of them singletons. These records were also assigned to another study, of T cells expressing NK-cell markers. That investigation notes: Uncertainty persisted over the HCMV specificity of expanded NKG2C+ T cell clones.

Sequencing was done on a sample of CD8+ T cells sorted from blood. The sequence came from a woman between 18 and 29 years old in good health. This sequence joins TRBV9 and TRBJ2-1; 8 bases match TRBD2. Here the CDR3 reads CASSGSSGIYNEQFF. CDR3 nucleotide sequence: TGTGCCAGCAGCGGTAGTAGCGGGATTTACAATGAGCAGTTCTTC.